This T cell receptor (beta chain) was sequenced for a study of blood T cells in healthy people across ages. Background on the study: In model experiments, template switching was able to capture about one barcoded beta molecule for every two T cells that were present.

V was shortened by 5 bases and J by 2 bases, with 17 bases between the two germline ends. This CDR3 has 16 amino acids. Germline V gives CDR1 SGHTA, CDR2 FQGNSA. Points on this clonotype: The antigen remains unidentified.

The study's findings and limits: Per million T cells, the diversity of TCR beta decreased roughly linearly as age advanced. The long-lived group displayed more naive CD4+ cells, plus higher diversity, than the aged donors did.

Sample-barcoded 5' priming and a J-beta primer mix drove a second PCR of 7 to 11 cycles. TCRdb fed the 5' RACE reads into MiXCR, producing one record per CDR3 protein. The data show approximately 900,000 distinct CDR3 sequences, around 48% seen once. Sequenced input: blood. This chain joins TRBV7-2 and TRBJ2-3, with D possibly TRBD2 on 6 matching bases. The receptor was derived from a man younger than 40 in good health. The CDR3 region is CASSGDYSGPTDTQYF. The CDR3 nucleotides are TGTGCCAGCAGCGGAGACTATAGCGGTCCCACAGATACGCAGTATTTT. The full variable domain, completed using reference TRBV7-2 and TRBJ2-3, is GAGVSQSPSNKVTEKGKDVELRCDPISGHTALYWYRQSLGQGLEFLIYFQGNSAPDKSGLPSDRFSAERTGGSVSTLTIQRTQQEDSAVYLCASSGDYSGPTDTQYFGPGTRLTVL.